These 5 T cell receptor beta chains were all obtained from the same sample, sequenced in a study of identical twins. TCRdb re-derived calls from the 5' RACE reads in MiXCR, one entry per CDR3 protein. Among more than 1.5 million distinct CDR3 sequences listed, under 35% were seen once. Sequenced material: cord blood. The receptors were sampled from a newborn girl in good health.

The chain has TRBV4-1 and TRBJ2-6; D is undetermined. The CDR3 loop spans 16 amino acids. Per the germline V gene, CDR1 is MGHRA and CDR2 is YSYEKL. The ends were cut back, 0 bases at V and 0 bases at J, with 6 bases in the middle. This CDR3 reads CASSQETISGANVLTF. The CDR3 nucleotides are TGCGCCAGCAGCCAAGAAACCATCTCTGGGGCCAACGTCCTGACTTTC.

The chain couples TRBV6-1 to TRBJ2-1, with 11 bases that match TRBD2. Germline trimming cut 3 bases from V and 7 bases from J; bases unmatched to any gene: 8. The CDR3 totals 16 residues. Germline lookup yields CDR1 MNHNS and CDR2 SASEGT. This CDR3 is CASSDAIAGGRNEQFF. The DNA of the CDR3 is TGTGCCAGCAGTGACGCTATAGCGGGAGGGCGGAATGAGCAGTTCTTC.

This chain joins TRBV27 and TRBJ2-5; 10 bases are a match to TRBD1. Germline V gene sequence: CDR1 MNHEY, CDR2 SMNVEV (reference sequence). This CDR3 spans 14 amino acids. V trimming: 6 bases; J trimming: 5 bases; junction bases outside the gene matches: 6. CDR3: CASRTGGAYETQYF. The CDR3 coding sequence is TGTGCCAGCAGGACAGGGGGCGCGTACGAGACCCAGTACTTC.

This clonotype occurred a few times. The CDR3 DNA reads TGTGCCAGCAGAGAGGGGGCCGGGACTATCCACTACGAGCAGTACTTC. Protein: CASREGAGTIHYEQYF. The V gene is TRBV6-2 or TRBV6-3, the J gene TRBJ2-7; D possibly uses TRBD1 or TRBD2 (7 bases each). CDR1 and CDR2 (germline): MNHEY, SVGEGT. The V gene lost 6 bases and the J gene lost 3 bases, with 21 bases spanning the gap. There are 16 residues in the CDR3.

With regard to this clonotype: An end of the junction does not agree with germline; a read error may underlie this. The genes are TRBV3-1 and TRBJ2-3, with 9 bases matching TRBD1. Germline lookup yields CDR1 LGHDT and CDR2 YNNKEL (reference sequence). The CDR3 has 16 residues. In nucleotides, the CDR3 is TGTTCCAGCAGCGAAACAGGGGGCAGGAGGACAGATACGCAGTATTTT. Amino acid sequence: CSSSETGGRRTDTQYF.